This TCR beta chain was documented in a study of blood T cell repertoires in COVID-19. The ends were cut back, 1 base at V and 0 bases at J, with 9 bases in the middle. Germline V CDR1 and CDR2: SGHAT, FQNNGV. The CDR3 totals 15 residues. Sequenced by immunoSEQ multiplex PCR; TCRdb stores in-frame clones only, minus some. The profile covers 200,000 to 250,000 clones, with roughly four fifths appearing a single time and about 4.8% taken by the ten largest. This clonotype originated in a woman aged 45-65 years who had been exposed to COVID-19. Sequenced material: PBMCs or T cells enriched from blood (not recorded which). The chain uses TRBV11-2 and TRBJ1-1; maybe TRBD1 (5 bases). CDR3 DNA: TGTGCCAGCAGCTTAGTACGGGGGATGAACACTGAAGCTTTCTTT. This encodes CASSLVRGMNTEAFF.